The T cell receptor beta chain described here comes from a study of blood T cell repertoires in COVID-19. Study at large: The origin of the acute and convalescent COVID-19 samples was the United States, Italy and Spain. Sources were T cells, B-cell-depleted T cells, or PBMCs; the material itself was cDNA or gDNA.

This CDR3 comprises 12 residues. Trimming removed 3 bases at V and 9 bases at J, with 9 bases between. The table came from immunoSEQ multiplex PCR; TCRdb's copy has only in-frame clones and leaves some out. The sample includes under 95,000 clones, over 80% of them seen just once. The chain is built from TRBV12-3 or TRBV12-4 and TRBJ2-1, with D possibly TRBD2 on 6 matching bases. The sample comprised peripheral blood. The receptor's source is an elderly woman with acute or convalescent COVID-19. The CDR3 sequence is CASSFGGSEQFF. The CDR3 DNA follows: TGTGCCAGCAGTTTTGGGGGGAGTGAGCAGTTCTTC.